Sequencing of this TCR beta chain was carried out in a study of CD8 T cells in ankylosing spondylitis. This clonotype was observed a few times. TCRdb re-called the 5' RACE reads through MiXCR, storing one row per CDR3 protein. The sample includes hundreds of thousands of distinct CDR3 sequences, approximately 24% of them seen just once. The germline V gene encodes CDR1 DFQATT and CDR2 SNEGSKA (reference sequence). V shed 3 bases, J shed 0 bases, and the junction held 2 bases outside the gene matches. The CDR3 has 13 residues. Sample: blood, either unsorted or a sorted T cell fraction (not recorded which). This TCR derives from a male donor with ankylosing spondylitis or in good health (not recorded which). The rearrangement uses TRBV20-1 and TRBJ2-7; 7 bases match TRBD2. The CDR3 here is CSARLAASYEQYF. The CDR3 nucleotides read TGCAGTGCTAGGCTAGCGGCCTCCTACGAGCAGTACTTC.